This T cell receptor beta chain emerged from a study of blood T cell repertoires in COVID-19. Study background: Samples came from the United States, Italy and Spain, spanning acute and convalescent COVID-19. T cells, B-cell-depleted T cells, or PBMCs provided the cDNA or gDNA that served as material.

The ends lost 3 bases at V and 5 bases at J; junction bases unmatched: 11. The CDR3 has 19 residues. The germline gives CDR1 ENHRY, CDR2 SYGVKD. Per the authors' pipeline: By means of reference gene primer amplification, nucleated cell counts were estimated. Here immunoSEQ multiplex PCR was the method, and the copy in TCRdb shows in-frame clones only, minus some. V and J calls and clone size are those listed in that table; D and trimming were worked out from the DNA. The data show about 82,000 clones, around 80% seen once. The TCR was taken from a woman aged 60 to 75 with acute or convalescent COVID-19. The chain has TRBV10-3 and TRBJ2-1, with 15 bases aligning to TRBD2. Sequencing input: peripheral blood. In DNA, the CDR3 is TGTGCCATCAGTGATCCGACGGGACTAGCGGGAGGAGGGGACAATGAGCAGTTCTTC. It encodes CAISDPTGLAGGGDNEQFF.